This T cell receptor beta chain was documented in a study of regulatory T cells in long-lasting Graves disease. Described time point: newly diagnosed GD, antithyroid drugs for less than 3 months. From RNA extracted from PBMCs, the TCR library was made. The TCR beta library used iRepertoire HTBI primers with Arm-PCR amplification of CDR3. TCRdb used MiXCR to reprocess the multiplex PCR reads, holding one entry per CDR3 protein. The table records 620,000 or so distinct CDR3 sequences, approximately 15% of them present only once. General observations from the study: The study found lower TCR diversity in persistent Graves' patients than in newly diagnosed ones. Preferential use of TRBV28, TRBJ1-2 and TRBJ2-5 was seen in persistent disease.

With regard to this clonotype: The antigen is unknown. The junction differs from germline at one of its ends, possibly a read error.

The CDR3 extends over 14 amino acids. Looked up from germline, CDR1 is SGHNT and CDR2 is YYREEE (reference sequence). The same data also contributed to another study, on T cells in Graves' hyperthyroidism and ophthalmopathy. That report adds: RT-PCR in the first round (using the HTBI primer set) targeted the TCR CDR3. A model of 13 V-J pairs discriminated ophthalmopathy from stable hyperthyroidism.

The input for sequencing was peripheral blood mononuclear cells (PBMCs), taken at new diagnosis, from a patient treated with antithyroid drugs. The chain links TRBV5-4 to TRBJ2-7; 7 bases align to TRBD2. The source of this sequence is a woman aged 25 to 39 with Graves disease. CDR3 coding DNA: TGCGCCAGCAGCCAAGCGGGACTCAACTACGAGCAGTACTTC. This gives the protein CASSQAGLNYEQYF.